The 18 T cell receptor beta chains below all came from one sample that was sequenced in a study of blood T cell repertoires in COVID-19. Data came from immunoSEQ multiplex PCR; TCRdb stores just in-frame clones and leaves some out. Found here are approximately 100,000 clones, roughly 90% of them singletons; the top ten hold 0.97%. Sequences were obtained from peripheral blood. Receptors originate from a man in his 60s with acute or convalescent COVID-19.

The chain joins TRBV5-4 to TRBJ2-5; possible D gene TRBD1, 5 bases. V lost 5 bases and J lost 4, with 9 bases in between. Germline CDR1 reads SGHNT; CDR2 reads YYREEE (reference sequence). The CDR3 runs to 12 residues. The CDR3 DNA follows: TGTGCCAGCAGGGGGCTGACAGAGACCCAGTACTTC. It specifies CASRGLTETQYF.

The chain employs TRBV2 and TRBJ2-5, with TRBD2 identical over 8 bases. Germline V gives CDR1 SNHLY, CDR2 FYNNEI. The V gene end was trimmed by 5 bases and the J gene end by 4 bases; junction bases not matched to a gene: 12. There are 16 residues in the CDR3. The CDR3 spells CASSPINVLAGETQYF. The CDR3 DNA follows: TGTGCCAGCAGTCCTATTAATGTTCTAGCGGGAGAGACCCAGTACTTC.

The chain carries TRBV6-1 and TRBJ1-5; D is ambiguous. V was pared by 0 bases and J by 9 bases, with 12 bases between. This CDR3 contains 14 residues. In germline, CDR1 is MNHNS, CDR2 SASEGT. The CDR3 DNA reads TGTGCCAGCAGTGAAGCGCTTCAGGTTTCGCCCCAGCATTTT. Amino acids: CASSEALQVSPQHF.

The table lists this clone with a count of one. The chain carries TRBV11-2 and TRBJ1-1; the match to TRBD1 covers 10 bases. V was clipped by 1 base and J by 10 bases; unmatched bases: 9. CDR3 length equals 15 residues. The germline CDR1 and CDR2 sequences are SGHAT and FQNNGV. The chain's CDR3 is CASSLGGQGGVGAFF. Written as DNA, the CDR3 is TGTGCCAGCAGCTTAGGAGGACAGGGGGGGGTTGGAGCTTTCTTT.

The CDR3 region has the DNA TGTGCCAGCAGTTACCTAGCGGGAGAGACCGGGGAGCTGTTTTTT. Translated, it gives CASSYLAGETGELFF. The V call is TRBV6-5, the J call TRBJ2-2; 10 bases are a match to TRBD2. Germline CDR1 and CDR2: MNHEY and SVGAGI. CDR3 length: 15 residues. The trim removed 2 bases at V and 5 bases at J, leaving 2 bases unmatched.

DNA for the CDR3: TGTGCCAGTAGGCGGGGGCCCGGGGGATCAGAGACCCAGTACTTC. Encoded protein: CASRRGPGGSETQYF. The chain has TRBV2 and TRBJ2-5; possible D gene TRBD2, 7 bases. Per the germline V gene, CDR1 is SNHLY and CDR2 is FYNNEI. This CDR3 has 15 residues. Trimming cost V 9 bases and J 4 bases, with 21 bases left between them. Full variable domain (remainder filled in from reference TRBV2 and TRBJ2-5): EPEVTQTPSHQVTQMGQEVILRCVPISNHLYFYWYRQILGQKVEFLVSFYNNEISEKSEIFDDQFSVERPDGSNFTLKIRSTKLEDSAMYFCASRRGPGGSETQYFGPGTRLLVL.

The chain joins TRBV5-5 to TRBJ2-7, with a possible D match to TRBD1 (6 bases). With 0 bases removed from V and 0 bases from J, the gap between germline ends came to 22 bases. CDR1 and CDR2 from the germline V gene are SGHKS and YYEKEE (reference sequence). CDR3 length: 19 residues. The DNA of the CDR3 is TGTGCCAGCAGCTTGGTGTCTGGGGGCGGAACTCCTCCCTCCTACGAGCAGTACTTC. Its protein is CASSLVSGGGTPPSYEQYF.

The chain uses TRBV6-5 and TRBJ2-7, with TRBD1 matching 7 bases. The CDR3 is 13 amino acids. CDR1 is MNHEY, CDR2 SVGAGI, per germline. After removal of 7 bases from V and 4 bases from J, the junction contained 7 bases not matched to a gene. Here the CDR3 DNA reads TGTGCCAGCAACCTAGGGGGCCGGTACGAGCAGTACGTC. Its protein product is CASNLGGRYEQYV.

This chain joins TRBV11-2 and TRBJ2-5; 8 nucleotides agree with TRBD1. Germline values: CDR1 SGHAT, CDR2 FQNNGV. Germline trimming cut 4 bases from V and 3 bases from J; bases unmatched to any gene: 7. The CDR3 extends over 15 amino acids. CDR3 in DNA: TGTGCCAGCAGCTCGCCGGAGACAGGGGAAGAGACCCAGTACTTC. Translated, it gives CASSSPETGEETQYF. Full variable domain (remainder filled in from reference TRBV11-2 and TRBJ2-5): EAGVAQSPRYKIIEKRQSVAFWCNPISGHATLYWYQQILGQGPKLLIQFQNNGVVDDSQLPKDRFSAERLKGVDSTLKIQPAKLEDSAVYLCASSSPETGEETQYFGPGTRLLVL.

This chain uses TRBV5-5 with TRBJ1-2; 11 nucleotides match TRBD1. The CDR3 covers 19 residues. The germline V gene has CDR1 SGHKS and CDR2 YYEKEE (reference sequence). After removal of 0 bases from V and 3 bases from J, the junction contained 13 bases not matched to a gene. CDR3 region: CASSLGVRPGTGGDYGYTF. The CDR3 region has the DNA TGTGCCAGCAGCTTGGGAGTTCGACCCGGGACAGGGGGTGACTATGGCTACACCTTC.

This chain connects TRBV7-9 to TRBJ2-1; D not resolved. CDR1 and CDR2 from the germline V gene are SEHNR and FQNEAQ (reference sequence). The CDR3 has 15 residues. Trimming removed 3 bases at V and 5 bases at J, with 14 bases between. The CDR3 bases are TGTGCCAGCAGCTTCTCCTTTGAAGCGAACAATGAGCAGTTCTTC. Translation: CASSFSFEANNEQFF.

This rearrangement joins TRBV13 to TRBJ1-3; 9 nucleotides line up with TRBD1. After removal of 4 bases from V and 8 bases from J, the junction contained 18 bases not matched to a gene. There are 18 residues in the CDR3. Germline CDR1 reads PRHDT; CDR2 reads FYEKMQ (reference sequence). CDR3 nucleotides: TGTGCCAGCAGCTCAGAAGGCTACAGGGGACAGGGTGGGCACACCATATATTTT. It encodes CASSSEGYRGQGGHTIYF.

The chain joins TRBV2 to TRBJ1-2, with a weak D call TRBD1 (5 bases). V was pared by 3 bases and J by 8 bases, with 16 bases between. The CDR3 covers 14 residues. CDR1 and CDR2 from the germline V gene are SNHLY and FYNNEI. The DNA of the CDR3 is TGTGCCAGCAGTGACAGGGCTCTCAGTATAGGCTACACCTTC. Translated: CASSDRALSIGYTF. Complete variable domain (other parts from reference TRBV2 and TRBJ1-2): EPEVTQTPSHQVTQMGQEVILRCVPISNHLYFYWYRQILGQKVEFLVSFYNNEISEKSEIFDDQFSVERPDGSNFTLKIRSTKLEDSAMYFCASSDRALSIGYTFGSGTRLTVV.

A single count supports this clone. This rearrangement joins TRBV29-1 to TRBJ1-1; possible D gene TRBD1, 6 bases. V was shortened by 7 bases and J by 8 bases, with 11 bases between the two germline ends. The CDR3 runs to 10 residues. Germline assignment: CDR1 SQVTM and CDR2 ANQGSEA. CDR3 DNA: TGCAGCGCTCGGACAGCCGAAGCTTTCTTT. It translates to CSARTAEAFF.

The chain couples TRBV12-1 to TRBJ1-3; TRBD1 is the table's D call, not checked against the DNA. TRBV12-1 is marked as a pseudogene. The CDR3 contains 18 residues. CDR3 sequence: CASSLDSGQINIGNTIYF. CDR3 DNA: TGTGCCAGCAGCTTAGATTCGGGACAAATAAATATCGGAAACACCATATATTTT.

CDR3 region: CASSPGTGRTEAFF. The CDR3 nucleotides read TGTGCCAGTAGCCCCGGGACAGGGAGGACTGAAGCTTTCTTT. The gene calls are TRBV19 and TRBJ1-1; TRBD1 matches at 9 bases. The CDR3 spans 14 residues. From germline, CDR1 is LNHDA and CDR2 SQIVND (reference sequence). J gave up 5 bases and V 6 bases, and 7 bases lay outside the gene matches.

V and J are TRBV6-5 and TRBJ2-5, with 7 bases identical to TRBD1. Germline V gives CDR1 MNHEY, CDR2 SVGAGI. J gave up 2 bases and V 5 bases, and 8 bases lay outside the gene matches. The CDR3 length is 15 residues. The CDR3 here is CASSSDTGQQETQYF. The CDR3 DNA follows: TGTGCCAGCAGTAGCGACACGGGACAGCAAGAGACCCAGTACTTC.

This clone was seen more than once but under ten times. V is TRBV2 and J is TRBJ1-5; the match to TRBD1 covers 8 bases. CDR1 is SNHLY and CDR2 is FYNNEI in the germline V gene. The CDR3 runs 18 residues. V lost 7 bases and J lost 2; bases outside the gene matches: 16. CDR3: CASTRYLDREVGNQPQHF. CDR3 sequence (DNA): TGTGCCAGCACCCGGTACCTGGACAGGGAGGTTGGCAATCAGCCCCAGCATTTT.